The clone carrying this TCR beta chain was recorded many times. Its antigen is unknown. This record belongs to a study of T cells after posttransplantation cyclophosphamide. Trimming cost V 2 bases and J 4 bases; bases outside gene matches: 8. Germline lookup yields CDR1 KGHSH and CDR2 LQKENI. The CDR3 runs to 15 residues. Libraries were prepared by immunoSEQ multiplex PCR; TCRdb keeps only in-frame clonotypes and omits some of them. The profile covers under 45,000 clones, none occurring a single time. Study observations and caveats: Later blood repertoires were often dominated by clones from the donor CD8+ memory compartment.

This TCR was sampled from a man between 25 and 39 years old in good health and a related stem cell transplant donor. The chain has TRBV18 and TRBJ2-7, with 7 bases identical to TRBD1. Sequencing was performed on PBMCs. The CDR3 reads CASSPTPGQIYEQYF. The CDR3 nucleotides read TGTGCCAGCTCACCAACTCCGGGACAGATTTACGAGCAGTACTTC.